This T cell receptor beta chain was observed in a study of T-cell reconstitution after alpha-beta-depleted transplantation in children. The CDR3 totals 14 residues. V lost 8 bases, J lost 5 bases, and 9 bases stayed unmatched. Turning to this clonotype: Its specificity is unknown.

Broader study findings: Some patients' high day-60 TCRbeta diversity was traced to surviving recipient T cells and thymic progenitors.

The authors prepared the TCRbeta library with unique molecular identifiers. Using its own MiXCR run on the PCR reads, TCRdb lists one record per CDR3 protein. The profile shows around 420,000 distinct CDR3 sequences, 15% to 20% of them singletons. The TCR originated in a boy under two years old who had a stem cell transplant for Wiskott-Aldrich syndrome, so the T cells may come from the graft donor. The sample in question was PBMCs, mostly from graft donor cells, obtained 360 days after TCRalphabeta/CD19-depleted stem cell transplant. V gene TRBV12-3 or TRBV12-4 combines with J gene TRBJ1-5; 7 bases line up with TRBD1. DNA for the CDR3: TGTGCCAGCGCCGACAGGGTGGGCGATCAGCCCCAGCATTTT. Translation gives CASADRVGDQPQHF.